This T cell receptor (beta chain) came from a study of OX40 agonist ivuxolimab in advanced cancers. For the study in its entirety: Ivuxolimab was an agonistic, fully human IgG2 monoclonal antibody directed against OX40 (CD134), a costimulatory receptor. Three dose-escalation patients achieved partial responses, one with hepatocellular carcinoma and two with cutaneous melanoma. In the dose-escalation cohort, more than 75% of patients were male, and the mean age was around 60 years, with a range of 23 to 79. Of the 50 to 55 patients in dose escalation, around 20 had hepatocellular carcinoma, some 15 had melanoma, 9 had renal cell carcinoma and 9 had head and neck cancer. Prior anti-PD-1, anti-PD-L1 or anti-CTLA-4 therapy was permitted, and 40% to 50% of dose-escalation patients had received checkpoint inhibitors. The monotherapy dose-escalation portion (N of about 52 patients) of the phase I ivuxolimab trial is reported in the paper. The point of sequencing TCRbeta in the periphery was to test whether ivuxolimab changed TCR sequence diversity and drove clonal T-cell expansion. Intravenous ivuxolimab was administered to patients every 2 weeks at six dose levels: 0.01, 0.1, 0.3, 1.5, 3 and 10 mg/kg.

On this clone itself: Its recognized antigen is unknown. No base-level quality is on record; no much larger clone is a single base apart.

Genomic DNA was extracted from sorted cells for sequencing of the TCRbeta CDR3 region. TCRbeta CDR3 regions were sequenced using the immunoSEQ Assay. Entries here come from immuneACCESS through TCRdb and include only in-frame sequences with V and J called. Some clones fail to appear in such tables; in the studies checked, an unresolved V gene covers under half of the shortfall, and the cause of the remainder is unknown. The sample table contains about 53,000 clones; only one count was recorded for 70% to 90% of them. The ten largest clonotypes hold approximately 1.5% of the sample. The trial excluded patients who had a history of autoimmune disease or were on systemic immunosuppression. Peripheral blood for TCR sequencing was collected from all dose cohorts at baseline, on cycle 4 day 1, and on cycle 7 day 1. The samples were taken from a phase I, first-in-human, multicenter, open-label dose-escalation trial of ivuxolimab. The trial enrolled adults with locally advanced or metastatic head and neck squamous cell, hepatocellular, melanoma or renal cell carcinoma. CD4+ and CD8+ T cells were sorted separately from peripheral blood before TCR sequencing.

From the germline V gene, CDR1 is SGHDN and CDR2 is FVKESK. The junction shows trimming of 0 bases on V and 1 base on J, plus 11 bases between the germline ends. The CDR3 numbers 16 residues from cysteine through phenylalanine. Just CDR3 DNA is preserved here, 48 bases in frame from base 1. Overall study results and their limits: In the 0.1-3.0 mg/kg groups, partial responders were among the patients with the lowest normalized peripheral clonal expansion, particularly in CD8+ T cells. Low levels of normalized T-cell clonal expansion were also seen in some patients who did not respond. After ivuxolimab, expanded clones were on average more numerous among CD8+ T cells than among CD4+ T cells. Antigen specificity was not determined for the clonally expanded peripheral T cells. At doses of 0.1 to 3.0 mg/kg, clonal expansion of both CD4+ and CD8+ blood T cells was observed from baseline to week 6.

The source is an adult with an advanced solid tumor such as melanoma, head and neck, liver or kidney cancer. The receptor chain draws on TRBV14 and TRBJ2-3; 5 matching bases give a weak D call of TRBD2. Sequenced material: CD4+ or CD8+ T cells sorted from blood, taken in a trial of the OX40 agonist ivuxolimab. The CDR3: CASSQDLREGTDTQYF. The nucleotides are TGTGCCAGCAGCCAAGATCTGAGGGAAGGCACAGATACGCAGTATTTT.